The clone carrying this T cell receptor (beta chain) is a singleton in its sample. Its antigen is unidentified. V was clipped by 5 bases and J by 5 bases, with 10 bases between them. CDR1 and CDR2 from the germline V gene are MGHRA and YSYEKL. The CDR3 consists of 12 residues. Time point denoted: sample taken at primary tumor resection. There were around 72 donors, all of them untreated patients with early-stage non-small cell lung cancer. Whole RNA was taken from tumor, nontumor lung or frozen PBMC; it was then sequenced unsorted. TCRdb analysed the 5' RACE reads with MiXCR anew, one entry per CDR3 protein. The sample consists of some 980 distinct CDR3 sequences, under 25% of them appearing once. These data originate in a study of spatial heterogeneity in lung cancer. Background on the study: Detected sequences consistently included more beta-chain ones than alpha-chain ones. The study's findings and limits: Tumoral mutation counts were tracked by counts of expanded intratumoral alpha and beta TCRs.

This rearrangement joins TRBV4-1 to TRBJ2-7, with D perhaps matching TRBD2 (5 bases). This TCR derives from a male donor with early-stage non-small cell lung cancer. The input for sequencing was lung tumor tissue, taken at surgery. CDR3: CASSSLVNEQYF. CDR3 DNA sequence: TGCGCCAGCAGCTCACTAGTCAACGAGCAGTACTTC.